The 11 T cell receptor beta chains presented below share a single source sample, sequenced in a study of shared clonotypes between healthy human individuals. The protocol was immunoSEQ multiplex PCR, while the TCRdb copy is restricted to in-frame clones and leaves out a portion. The table records 1 million to 1.3 million clones, 78% of them present only once. What was sequenced was memory CD4+ T cells from PBMCs. This sample's subset: CD45RA-negative fraction. The receptors come from a man aged 18 to 35 in good health. Some clones in this sample may be carry-over from other donors' samples.

J is TRBJ2-2 and V is TRBV11-3; D perhaps matches TRBD1 (5 bases). This CDR3 comprises 15 residues. With 3 bases removed from V and 6 bases from J, the gap between germline ends came to 14 bases. CDR1 is SGHNT, CDR2 YENEEA, per germline. The DNA for the CDR3 is TGTGCCAGCAGCTTCATGACAGCGAGTCCCGGGGAGCTGTTTTTT. This codes for CASSFMTASPGELFF.

This clone showed up just once. The V and J genes are TRBV15 and TRBJ2-3; D tentatively fits TRBD1 or TRBD2 (5 bases each). The CDR3 is 12 residues long. Germline lookup yields CDR1 LNHNV and CDR2 YYDKDF (reference sequence). The ends were cut back, 11 bases at V and 2 bases at J, with 11 bases in the middle. This chain's CDR3 is CASGTSTDTQYF. The CDR3 nucleotides read TGTGCCTCCGGGACCTCCACAGATACGCAGTATTTT.

In nucleotides, the CDR3 is TGTGCCAGCAGCCTAGGGCAGGGAATCGAAAAACTGTTTTTT. Translating it yields CASSLGQGIEKLFF. The V call is TRBV16, the J call TRBJ1-4; possibly TRBD1 for D (5 bases). CDR3 length: 14 amino acids. V lost 4 bases, J lost 8 bases, and 14 bases lay in between. The V gene's germline CDR1 is KGHSY and CDR2 FQNENV.

This chain uses TRBV28 with TRBJ2-4; D may be TRBD1 or TRBD2 (6 bases each). With 8 bases removed from V and 2 bases from J, the gap between germline ends came to 16 bases. Germline lookup yields CDR1 MDHEN and CDR2 SYDVKM. The CDR3 runs 15 residues. CDR3 residues: CASSVRGLTKNIQYF. CDR3 sequence (DNA): TGTGCCAGCTCCGTCCGGGGGCTAACCAAAAACATTCAGTACTTC.

This rearrangement joins TRBV18 to TRBJ2-2; the D gene is possibly TRBD1 (6 bases). Trimming cost V 7 bases and J 1 base, with 16 bases left between them. The CDR3 sequence is 16 residues long. Germline V gene lookup returns CDR1 KGHSH and CDR2 LQKENI. The CDR3 region is CASCDSGQWNTGELFF. The CDR3 coding sequence is TGTGCCAGCTGCGACTCCGGACAGTGGAACACCGGGGAGCTGTTTTTT.

This clone was seen a few times. The CDR3 region is CASSPREGRLSGYTF. DNA for the CDR3: TGTGCCAGCAGCCCCCGGGAGGGCCGGCTTTCCGGCTACACCTTC. The rearrangement uses TRBV4-2 and TRBJ1-2; no clear D gene. Per germline, CDR1 LGHNA and CDR2 YNFKEQ. V lost 4 bases and J 8 bases, leaving 20 bases between the germline ends. CDR3 length: 15 amino acids.

The gene calls are TRBV5-1 and TRBJ2-7; 13 bases agree with TRBD2. Germline V gene data show CDR1 as SGHRS and CDR2 as YFSETQ. There are 16 residues in the CDR3. The ends lost 0 bases at V and 3 bases at J; junction bases unmatched: 3. Here the CDR3 reads CASSLGTSGRGYEQYF. DNA of the CDR3: TGCGCCAGCAGCTTGGGGACTAGCGGGAGAGGCTACGAGCAGTACTTC.

This chain links TRBV20-1 with TRBJ2-7; perhaps D is TRBD1 or TRBD2 (5 bases each). Germline assignment: CDR1 DFQATT and CDR2 SNEGSKA (reference sequence). CDR3 length: 11 amino acids. Trimming pared 5 bases from V and 6 bases from J, leaving 11 bases between. The CDR3 coding sequence is TGCAGTGCTTGGTGGGGGTCCGAGCAGTACTTC. This gives the protein CSAWWGSEQYF.

About this clone: The germline gene is not matched at one end of the junction; a read error may be the cause. The V and J genes are TRBV4-1 and TRBJ2-7, with 9 bases fitting TRBD1. Germline V gene data show CDR1 as MGHRA and CDR2 as YSYEKL. The CDR3 runs to 14 residues. CDR3 sequence (DNA): TGCGCCAGCAGCCAGGGACAGGGTAGCTACGGGCAGTACTTC. It is translated as CASSQGQGSYGQYF.

V usage is TRBV18 and J usage is TRBJ1-2; D uncertain. V was shortened by 2 bases and J by 1 base, with 5 bases between the two germline ends. The CDR3 length is 13 residues. From germline, CDR1 is KGHSH and CDR2 LQKENI. The CDR3 DNA reads TGTGCCAGCTCACCAAATAGTAACTATGGCTACACCTTC. It yields the protein CASSPNSNYGYTF.

The rearrangement joins TRBV28 to TRBJ1-5; TRBD1 might be the D (5 bases). The V gene's germline CDR1 is MDHEN and CDR2 SYDVKM. This CDR3 has 14 residues. V lost 10 bases and J lost 2, with 15 bases in between. In DNA, the CDR3 is TGTGCCACTCGCAGGGTTCGCGGCAATCAGCCCCAGCATTTT. Translated, it gives CATRRVRGNQPQHF. Supplemented by reference TRBV28 and TRBJ1-5, the full variable domain reads DVKVTQSSRYLVKRTGEKVFLECVQDMDHENMFWYRQDPGLGLRLIYFSYDVKMKEKGDIPEGYSVSREKKERFSLILESASTNQTSMYLCATRRVRGNQPQHFGDGTRLSIL.